This TCR beta chain was retrieved from a study of shared clonotypes between healthy human individuals. Study results and caveats: Unshared clonotypes carried lower generation probabilities than those common to all four donors. Approximately 5.1% was the fraction of naive CD4 clonotypes found shared across a few donors. Only a few donors were included, so the genetic and exposure-history diversity represented was limited.

V lost 4 bases and J lost 5; bases outside the gene matches: 10. In germline, CDR1 is SNHLY, CDR2 FYNNEI. This CDR3 spans 15 amino acids. Note on this clone: Its antigen is still unknown.

Those who donated, Caucasian adults without exception, all lived in Nashville, Tennessee. Measured with immunoSEQ multiplex PCR; TCRdb has only the in-frame clones, and not every one. The sample lists over a million clones; 75% to 85% were seen once. This receptor was taken from a man in his late teens or twenties in good health. Some clones in this sample may be carry-over from other donors' samples. The genes are TRBV2 and TRBJ1-1; 7 nucleotides agree with TRBD1. The sample comprised memory CD4+ T cells from PBMCs. Subset defined: CD45RA-negative fraction. CDR3 in DNA: TGTGCCAGCAGTGGGCCAGGGGGGGGAGGAACTGAAGCTTTCTTT. This translates into CASSGPGGGGTEAFF. Filled out from reference TRBV2 and TRBJ1-1, the complete variable domain reads EPEVTQTPSHQVTQMGQEVILRCVPISNHLYFYWYRQILGQKVEFLVSFYNNEISEKSEIFDDQFSVERPDGSNFTLKIRSTKLEDSAMYFCASSGPGGGGTEAFFGQGTRLTVV.